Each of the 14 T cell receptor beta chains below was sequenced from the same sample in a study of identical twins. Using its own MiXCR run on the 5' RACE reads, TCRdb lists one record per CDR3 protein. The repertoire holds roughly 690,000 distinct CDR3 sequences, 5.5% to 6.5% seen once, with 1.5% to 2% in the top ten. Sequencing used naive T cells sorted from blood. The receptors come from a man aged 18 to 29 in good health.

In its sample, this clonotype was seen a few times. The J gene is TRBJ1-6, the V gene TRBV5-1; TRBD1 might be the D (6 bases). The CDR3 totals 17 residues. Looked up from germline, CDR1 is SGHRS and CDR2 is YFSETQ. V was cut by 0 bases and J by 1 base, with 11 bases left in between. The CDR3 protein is CASSLAGASSYNSPLHF. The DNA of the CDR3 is TGCGCCAGCAGCTTGGCGGGGGCGAGTTCCTATAATTCACCCCTCCACTTT.

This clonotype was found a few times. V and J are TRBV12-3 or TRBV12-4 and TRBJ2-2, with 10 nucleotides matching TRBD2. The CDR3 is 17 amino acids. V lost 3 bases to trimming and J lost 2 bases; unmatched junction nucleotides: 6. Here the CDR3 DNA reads TGTGCCAGCAGTTTGTTCCTAGCGGGAGTCAACACCGGGGAGCTGTTTTTT. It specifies CASSLFLAGVNTGELFF.

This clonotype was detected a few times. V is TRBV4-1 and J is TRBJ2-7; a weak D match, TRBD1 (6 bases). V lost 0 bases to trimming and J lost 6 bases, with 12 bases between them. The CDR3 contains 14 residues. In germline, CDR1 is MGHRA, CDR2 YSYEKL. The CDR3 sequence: CASSQDLRGSEQYF. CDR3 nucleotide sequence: TGCGCCAGCAGCCAAGATTTGAGGGGGTCCGAGCAGTACTTC.

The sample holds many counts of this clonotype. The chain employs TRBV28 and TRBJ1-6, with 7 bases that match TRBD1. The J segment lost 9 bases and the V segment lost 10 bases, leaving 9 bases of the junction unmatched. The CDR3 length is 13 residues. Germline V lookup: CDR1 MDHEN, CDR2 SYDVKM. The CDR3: CATGQGVISPLHF. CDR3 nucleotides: TGTGCCACCGGCCAGGGGGTGATTTCACCCCTCCACTTT.

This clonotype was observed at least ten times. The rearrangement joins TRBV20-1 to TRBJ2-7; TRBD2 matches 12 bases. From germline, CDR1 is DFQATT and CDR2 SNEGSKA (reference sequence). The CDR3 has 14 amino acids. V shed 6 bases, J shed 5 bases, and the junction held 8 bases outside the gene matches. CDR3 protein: CSARPSGRAHEQYF. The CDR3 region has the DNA TGCAGTGCGCGGCCTAGCGGGAGGGCCCACGAGCAGTACTTC.

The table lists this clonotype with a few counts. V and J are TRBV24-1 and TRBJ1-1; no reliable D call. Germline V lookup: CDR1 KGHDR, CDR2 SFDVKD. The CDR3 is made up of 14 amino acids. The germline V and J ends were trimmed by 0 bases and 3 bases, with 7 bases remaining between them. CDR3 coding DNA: TGTGCCACCAGTGATTTGAGGACCGACACTGAAGCTTTCTTT. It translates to CATSDLRTDTEAFF.

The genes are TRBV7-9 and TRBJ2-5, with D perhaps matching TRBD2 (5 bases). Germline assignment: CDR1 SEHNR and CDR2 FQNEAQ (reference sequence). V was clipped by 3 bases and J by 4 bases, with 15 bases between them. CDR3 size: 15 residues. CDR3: CASSLSGRVAETQYF. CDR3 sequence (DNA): TGTGCCAGCAGCTTGTCGGGAAGGGTCGCAGAGACCCAGTACTTC.

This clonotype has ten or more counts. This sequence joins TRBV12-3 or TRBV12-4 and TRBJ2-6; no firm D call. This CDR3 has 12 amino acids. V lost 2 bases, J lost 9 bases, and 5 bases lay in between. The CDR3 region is CASSLSRNVLTF. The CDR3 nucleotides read TGTGCCAGCAGTTTATCCCGCAACGTCCTGACTTTC.

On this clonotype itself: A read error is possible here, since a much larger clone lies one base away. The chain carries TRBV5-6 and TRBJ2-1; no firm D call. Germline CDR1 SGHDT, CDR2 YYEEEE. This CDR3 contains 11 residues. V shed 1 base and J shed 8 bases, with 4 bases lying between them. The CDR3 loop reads CASSLCYEQFF. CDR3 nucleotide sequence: TGTGCCAGCAGCTTGTGTTATGAGCAGTTCTTC.

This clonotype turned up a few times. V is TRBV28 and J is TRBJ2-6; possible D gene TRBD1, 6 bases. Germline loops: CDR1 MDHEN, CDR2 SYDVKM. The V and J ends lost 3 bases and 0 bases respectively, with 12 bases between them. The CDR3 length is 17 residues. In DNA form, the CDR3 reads TGTGCCAGCAGTTTGGACAGTAACACCTCTGGGGCCAACGTCCTGACTTTC. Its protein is CASSLDSNTSGANVLTF.

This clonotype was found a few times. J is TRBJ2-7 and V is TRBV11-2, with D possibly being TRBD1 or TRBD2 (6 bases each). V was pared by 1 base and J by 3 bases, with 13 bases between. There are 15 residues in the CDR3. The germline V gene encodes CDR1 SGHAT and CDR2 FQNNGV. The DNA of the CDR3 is TGTGCCAGCAGCTTAGGTCCCCGGGGGCTCTACGAGCAGTACGTC. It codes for CASSLGPRGLYEQYV.

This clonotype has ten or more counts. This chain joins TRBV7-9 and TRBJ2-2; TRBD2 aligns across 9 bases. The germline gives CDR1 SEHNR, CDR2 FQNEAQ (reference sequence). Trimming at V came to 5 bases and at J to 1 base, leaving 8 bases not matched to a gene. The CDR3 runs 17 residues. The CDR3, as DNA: TGTGCCAGCAGCCGCGGGGGGGCTCGACTGAACACCGGGGAGCTGTTTTTT. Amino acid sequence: CASSRGGARLNTGELFF.

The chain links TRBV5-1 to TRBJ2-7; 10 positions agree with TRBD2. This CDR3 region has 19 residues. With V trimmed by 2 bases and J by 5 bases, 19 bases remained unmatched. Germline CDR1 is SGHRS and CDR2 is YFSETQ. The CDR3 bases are TGCGCCAGCAGCTTTTGGCCTAGCGGGAGAGAAGGTGCGTCCAACGAGCAGTACTTC. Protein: CASSFWPSGREGASNEQYF.

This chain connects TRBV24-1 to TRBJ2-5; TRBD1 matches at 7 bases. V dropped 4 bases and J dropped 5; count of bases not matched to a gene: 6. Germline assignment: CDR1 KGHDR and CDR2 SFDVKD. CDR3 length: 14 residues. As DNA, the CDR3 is TGTGCCACCAGTGACGACAGGGAGCTTGAGACCCAGTACTTC. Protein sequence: CATSDDRELETQYF.